A few counts support the clone carrying this TCR beta chain. Its specificity is not known. With 1 base removed from V and 0 bases from J, the gap between germline ends came to 5 bases. This CDR3 has 14 amino acids. Germline V gives CDR1 SGHVS, CDR2 FQNEAQ. This entry belongs to a study of spatial heterogeneity in lung cancer. Overall study: In raw reads, more than 8.5 appearances on average were recorded for each unique TCR and UMI combination.

The time point here: sample taken at primary tumor resection. Some 72 TRACERx patients with early, untreated non-small cell lung cancer donated samples. Study-wide points: Counts that tracked tumor mutation counts were those of expanded intratumoral alpha and beta TCRs.

The library protocol tagged each TCR cDNA with a unique molecular identifier. TCRdb reprocessed the 5' RACE reads via MiXCR and lists one record per CDR3 protein. The repertoire holds 8,000 to 10,000 distinct CDR3 sequences, with about 6.9% as singletons. Sequenced here: lung tumor tissue, sampled at surgery. The sequence was collected from a male donor with early-stage non-small cell lung cancer. This sequence joins TRBV7-8 and TRBJ2-3; no reliable D call. Here the CDR3 DNA reads TGTGCCAGCAGCTTAGTGGGTAGCACAGATACGCAGTATTTT. Amino acid sequence: CASSLVGSTDTQYF.